This T cell receptor (beta chain) was recovered during a study of blood T cell repertoires in COVID-19. Study-wide background: Samples came from the United States, Italy and Spain, spanning acute and convalescent COVID-19.

Libraries were prepared by immunoSEQ multiplex PCR; TCRdb keeps only in-frame clonotypes and omits some of them. The sample includes around 100,000 clones, around 92% of them seen just once. There are 16 residues in the CDR3. V was pared by 1 base and J by 0 bases, with 4 bases of the junction left unmatched. Germline CDR1 and CDR2: LNHDA and SQIVND (reference sequence). Input material: peripheral blood. The chain is built from TRBV19 and TRBJ2-3, with 7 bases fitting TRBD2. The clonotype was recovered from a woman aged 60 to 75 with acute or convalescent COVID-19. CDR3 sequence reads: CASSIGSSGSTDTQYF. Here the CDR3 DNA reads TGTGCCAGTAGTATAGGAAGTAGCGGGAGCACAGATACGCAGTATTTT. Looking up the rest from reference TRBV19 and TRBJ2-3 gives the full variable domain: DGGITQSPKYLFRKEGQNVTLSCEQNLNHDAMYWYRQDPGQGLRLIYYSQIVNDFQKGDIAEGYSVSREKKESFPLTVTSAQKNPTAFYLCASSIGSSGSTDTQYFGPGTRLTVL.